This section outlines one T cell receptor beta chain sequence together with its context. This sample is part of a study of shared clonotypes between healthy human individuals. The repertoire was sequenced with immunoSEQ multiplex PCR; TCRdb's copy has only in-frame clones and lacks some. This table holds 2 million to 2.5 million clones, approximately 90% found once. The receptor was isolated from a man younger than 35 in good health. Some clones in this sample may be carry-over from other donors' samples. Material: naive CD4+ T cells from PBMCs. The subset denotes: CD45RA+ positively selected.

CDR3 sequence (DNA): TGTGCCAGCCTCGGCCTGGGGGAGACCCAGTACTTC. Protein: CASLGLGETQYF. The chain joins TRBV7-9 to TRBJ2-5, with unresolved D. Trimming pared 8 bases from V and 5 bases from J, leaving 12 bases between. Germline assignment: CDR1 SEHNR and CDR2 FQNEAQ (reference sequence). This CDR3 has 12 amino acids. Complete variable domain (other parts from reference TRBV7-9 and TRBJ2-5): DTGVSQNPRHKITKRGQNVTFRCDPISEHNRLYWYRQTLGQGPEFLTYFQNEAQLEKSRLLSDRFSAERPKGSFSTLEIQRTEQGDSAMYLCASLGLGETQYFGPGTRLLVL.